The present T cell receptor (beta chain) was sequenced within a study of T cell responses to AZD1222 COVID-19 vaccine. TCRdb's copy holds only in-frame clones and misses some; the assay was immunoSEQ multiplex PCR. The table has about 120,000 clones, approximately 88% seen once; the top ten hold roughly 20%. This sequence originates from an adult in good health. The sample here was peripheral blood, taken on day 0 of MenACWY control vaccination.

CDR3 residues: CATRGSADTQYF. CDR3 in DNA: TGTGCCACCAGAGGGTCTGCAGATACGCAGTATTTT. The V and J genes are TRBV24-1 and TRBJ2-3; no firm D call. CDR3 length equals 12 residues. Looked up from germline, CDR1 is KGHDR and CDR2 is SFDVKD. Trimming stripped 7 bases from V and 4 bases from J, with 8 bases between.